This T cell receptor beta chain was sequenced in a study of cytomegalovirus exposure and HLA in healthy donors. Study-level information: An early release of data contained approximately 80 million unique TCRs, which came from HLA-typed donors. General study results and limits: One variant, a missense change in DCLRE1C, was linked in a later analysis to TCR beta V- and J-gene trimming.

This clone came up a few times. The antigen remains unidentified. Germline CDR1 and CDR2: MGHRA and YSYEKL. The CDR3 loop spans 20 amino acids. After removal of 6 bases from V and 4 bases from J, the junction contained 21 bases not matched to a gene. The primer mix had 60 Vbeta and 13 Jbeta primers. The repertoire was sequenced with immunoSEQ multiplex PCR; TCRdb's copy has only in-frame clones and lacks some. The data contain 120,000 to 150,000 clones, 55% to 85% of them singletons. The V and J genes are TRBV4-1 and TRBJ2-3; TRBD2 aligns across 11 bases. Input material: PBMCs. The clonotype comes from a man in his forties or fifties in good health and CMV-seronegative. Here the CDR3 DNA reads TGCGCCAGCAGTTTCCCCCGTCCCATACTAGCGGGGGAGTGGGCAGATACGCAGTATTTT. Protein sequence: CASSFPRPILAGEWADTQYF.